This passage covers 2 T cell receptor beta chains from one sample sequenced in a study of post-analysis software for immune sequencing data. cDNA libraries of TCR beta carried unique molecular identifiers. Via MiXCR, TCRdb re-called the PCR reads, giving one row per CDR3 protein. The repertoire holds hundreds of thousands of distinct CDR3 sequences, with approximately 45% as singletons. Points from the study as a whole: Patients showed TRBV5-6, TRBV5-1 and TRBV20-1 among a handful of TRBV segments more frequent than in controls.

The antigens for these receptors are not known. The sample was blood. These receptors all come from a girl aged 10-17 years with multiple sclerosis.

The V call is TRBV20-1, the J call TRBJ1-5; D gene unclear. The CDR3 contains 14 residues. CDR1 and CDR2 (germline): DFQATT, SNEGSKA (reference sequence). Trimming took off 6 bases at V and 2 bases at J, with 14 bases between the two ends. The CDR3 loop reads CSAQEGGGNQPQHF. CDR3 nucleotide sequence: TGCAGTGCGCAAGAGGGCGGGGGCAATCAGCCCCAGCATTTT.

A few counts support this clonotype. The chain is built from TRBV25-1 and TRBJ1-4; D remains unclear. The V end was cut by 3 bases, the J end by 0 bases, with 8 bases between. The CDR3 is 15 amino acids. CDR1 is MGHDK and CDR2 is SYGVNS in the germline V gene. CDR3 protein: CASSDRGSTNEKLFF. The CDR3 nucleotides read TGTGCCAGCAGTGATCGAGGGTCAACTAATGAAAAACTGTTTTTT. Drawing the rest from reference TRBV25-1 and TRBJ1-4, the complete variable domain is EADIYQTPRYLVIGTGKKITLECSQTMGHDKMYWYQQDPGMELHLIHYSYGVNSTEKGDLSSESTVSRIRTEHFPLTLESARPSHTSQYLCASSDRGSTNEKLFFGSGTQLSVL.